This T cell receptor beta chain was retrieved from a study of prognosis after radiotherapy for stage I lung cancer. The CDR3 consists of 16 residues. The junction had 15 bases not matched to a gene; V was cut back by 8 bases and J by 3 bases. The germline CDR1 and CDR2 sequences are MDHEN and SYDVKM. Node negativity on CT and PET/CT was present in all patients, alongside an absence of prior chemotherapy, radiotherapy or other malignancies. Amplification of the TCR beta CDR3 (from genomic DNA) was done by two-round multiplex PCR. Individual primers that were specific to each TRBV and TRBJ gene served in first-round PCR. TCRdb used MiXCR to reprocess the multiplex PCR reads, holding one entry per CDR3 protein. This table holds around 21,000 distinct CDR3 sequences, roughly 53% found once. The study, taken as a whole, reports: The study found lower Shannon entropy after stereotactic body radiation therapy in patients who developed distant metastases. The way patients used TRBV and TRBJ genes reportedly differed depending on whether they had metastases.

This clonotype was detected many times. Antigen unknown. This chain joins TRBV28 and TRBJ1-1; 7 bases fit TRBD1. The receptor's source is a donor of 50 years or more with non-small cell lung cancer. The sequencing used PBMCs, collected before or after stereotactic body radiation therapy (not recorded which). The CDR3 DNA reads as TGTGCCAGCCAACGGAGGGGGCGGCTTGGGGACACTGAAGCTTTCTTT. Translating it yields CASQRRGRLGDTEAFF.